This T cell receptor (beta chain) was obtained from a study of control samples from healthy donors and cancer patients. This clone was detected a few times. The CDR3 totals 13 residues. V was clipped by 3 bases and J by 2 bases, with 8 bases between them. Profiling relied on immunoSEQ multiplex PCR, and the TCRdb table lists in-frame clones only, not all of them. The data contain roughly 400,000 clones, 90% of them singletons. The sample consisted of PBMCs. The clonotype comes from a man aged 35 to 55 with head and neck cancer. This sequence joins TRBV12-3 or TRBV12-4 and TRBJ2-7; no clear D gene. The CDR3 DNA sequence: TGTGCCAGCAGTTTTAACGTGGCCTACGAGCAGTACTTC. This codes for CASSFNVAYEQYF.